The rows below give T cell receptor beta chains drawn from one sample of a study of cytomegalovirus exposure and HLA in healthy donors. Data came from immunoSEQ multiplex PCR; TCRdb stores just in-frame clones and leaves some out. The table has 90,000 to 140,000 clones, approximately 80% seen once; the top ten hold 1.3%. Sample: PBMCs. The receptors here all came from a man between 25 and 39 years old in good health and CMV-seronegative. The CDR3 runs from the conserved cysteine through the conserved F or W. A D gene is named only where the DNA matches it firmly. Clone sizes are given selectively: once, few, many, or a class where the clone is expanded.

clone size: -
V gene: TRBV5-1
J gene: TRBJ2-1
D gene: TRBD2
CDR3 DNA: TGCGCCAGCAGCTTGGCACCTAGCGGGGTGGCTGGTGAGCAGTTCTTC
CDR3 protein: CASSLAPSGVAGEQFF

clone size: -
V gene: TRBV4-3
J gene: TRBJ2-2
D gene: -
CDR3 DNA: TGCGCCAGCAGTCTTGCGGAAAACACCGGGGAGCTGTTTTTT
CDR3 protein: CASSLAENTGELFF

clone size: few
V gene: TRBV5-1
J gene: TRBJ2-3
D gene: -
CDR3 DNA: TGCGCCAGCAGCTTAAGAGGAGCAGCTAGCACAGATACGCAGTATTTT
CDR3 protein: CASSLRGAASTDTQYF

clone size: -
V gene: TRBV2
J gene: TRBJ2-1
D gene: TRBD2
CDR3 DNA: TGTGCCAGCAGGGGACTAGCGGGGAAATCCTACAATGAGCAGTTCTTC
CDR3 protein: CASRGLAGKSYNEQFF

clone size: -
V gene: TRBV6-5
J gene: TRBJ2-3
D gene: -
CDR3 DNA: TGTGCCAGCAGTTTCAGCACGGGAGAGCCAGATACGCAGTATTTT
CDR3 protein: CASSFSTGEPDTQYF

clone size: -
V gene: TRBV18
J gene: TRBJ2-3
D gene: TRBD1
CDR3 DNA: TGTGCCAGCTCAGCGGACAGGGTGGTAGATACGCAGTATTTT
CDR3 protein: CASSADRVVDTQYF

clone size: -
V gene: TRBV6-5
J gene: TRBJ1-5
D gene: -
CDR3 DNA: TGTGCCAGCAGTTCCCGACAGGTGCGGAATCAGCCCCAGCATTTT
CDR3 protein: CASSSRQVRNQPQHF

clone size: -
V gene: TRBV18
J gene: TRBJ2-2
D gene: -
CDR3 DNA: TGTGCCAGCTCAACTAGAACGAACACCGGGGAGCTGTTTTTT
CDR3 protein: CASSTRTNTGELFF

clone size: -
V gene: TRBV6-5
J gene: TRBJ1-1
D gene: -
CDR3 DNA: TGTGCCAGCAGTTACGTTACGGGTTCTCGCGCTGAAGCTTTCTTT
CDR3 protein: CASSYVTGSRAEAFF

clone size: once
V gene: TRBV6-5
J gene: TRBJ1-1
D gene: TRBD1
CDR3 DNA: TGTGCCAGCAGTCCAGACAGGGGAGTAACTGAAGCTTTCTTT
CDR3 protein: CASSPDRGVTEAFF

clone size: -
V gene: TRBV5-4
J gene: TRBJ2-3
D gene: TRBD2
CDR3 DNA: TGTGCCAGCAGCTTGGAACTAGCGGTCCGGGATACGCAGTATTTT
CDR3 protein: CASSLELAVRDTQYF

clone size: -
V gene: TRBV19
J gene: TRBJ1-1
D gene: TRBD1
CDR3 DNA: TGTGCCAGTTCCCTCGGACAGGGGCCTGAAGCTTTCTTT
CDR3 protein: CASSLGQGPEAFF

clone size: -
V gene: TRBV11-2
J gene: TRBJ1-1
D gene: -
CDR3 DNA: TGTGCCAGCAGCCCCAGAGGCGGGGACACTGAAGCTTTCTTT
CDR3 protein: CASSPRGGDTEAFF

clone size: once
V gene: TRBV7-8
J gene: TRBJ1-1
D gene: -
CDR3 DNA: TGTGCCAGCAGCGACCTAGTGGGGCCTGAAGCTTTCTTT
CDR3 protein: CASSDLVGPEAFF

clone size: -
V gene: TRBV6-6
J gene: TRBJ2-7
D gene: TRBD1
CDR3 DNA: TGTGCCAGCAGTCACGGACAGGCGAACTACGAGCAGTACTTC
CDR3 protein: CASSHGQANYEQYF

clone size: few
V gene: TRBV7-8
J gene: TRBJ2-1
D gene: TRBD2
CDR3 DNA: TGTGCCAGCAGCTTAGTCTACAGGAGTGGGACTAGCGGGAGATCGGGGCCAAATGAGCAGTTCTTC
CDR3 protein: CASSLVYRSGTSGRSGPNEQFF

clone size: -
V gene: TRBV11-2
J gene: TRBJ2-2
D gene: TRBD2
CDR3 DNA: TGTGCCAGCAGCTTCAGCGGGGGGTTGGGGGAGCTGTTTTTT
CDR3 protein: CASSFSGGLGELFF

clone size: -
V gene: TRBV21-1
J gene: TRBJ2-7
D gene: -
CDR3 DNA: TGTGCCAGCCCTCTCCGGCCGGGGGGGCATTGTTACGAGCAGTACTTC
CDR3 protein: CASPLRPGGHCYEQYF

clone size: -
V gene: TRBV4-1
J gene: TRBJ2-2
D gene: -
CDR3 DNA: TGCGCCAGCAGCCAAATTTTCCTGAACACCGGGGAGCTGTTTTTT
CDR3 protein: CASSQIFLNTGELFF

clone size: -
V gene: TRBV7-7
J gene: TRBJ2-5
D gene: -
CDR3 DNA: TGTGCTAGCAGCTTAGCCGGGTACCAAGAGACCCAGTACTTC
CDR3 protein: CASSLAGYQETQYF

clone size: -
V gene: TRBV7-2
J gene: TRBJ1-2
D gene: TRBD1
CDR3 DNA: TGTGCCAGCAGCCCCCCCCGACAGGGGGCCCTCTATGGCTACACCTTC
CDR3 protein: CASSPPRQGALYGYTF

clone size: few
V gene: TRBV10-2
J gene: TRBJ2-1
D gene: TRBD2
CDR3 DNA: TGCGCCAGCTCCAGCGGGGGCTACAATGAGCAGTTCTTC
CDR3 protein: CASSSGGYNEQFF

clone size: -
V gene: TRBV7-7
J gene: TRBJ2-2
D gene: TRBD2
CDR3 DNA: TGTGCCAGCAGCTTAGGGCTAGCGGGAGGAGTCTCGGAGCTGTTTTTT
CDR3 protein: CASSLGLAGGVSELFF

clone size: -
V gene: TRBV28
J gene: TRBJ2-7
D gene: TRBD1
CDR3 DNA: TGTGCCAGCAGTCCGCAACCGGGACAGGGGTACTACGAGCAGTACTTC
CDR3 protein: CASSPQPGQGYYEQYF

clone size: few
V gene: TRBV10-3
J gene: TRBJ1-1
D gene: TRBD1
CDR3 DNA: TGTGCCATCAGGGAGGGACAGGGGGCGCGTACTGAAGCTTTCTTT
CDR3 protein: CAIREGQGARTEAFF

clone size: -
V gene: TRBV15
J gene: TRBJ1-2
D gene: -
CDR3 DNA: TGTGCCACCAGCAGCTTACTGGGCTACACCTTC
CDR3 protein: CATSSLLGYTF

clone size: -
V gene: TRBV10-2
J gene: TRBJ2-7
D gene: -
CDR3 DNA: TGCGCCAGTCAGGAGGGTAGATCCTACGAGCAGTACTTC
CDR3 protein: CASQEGRSYEQYF

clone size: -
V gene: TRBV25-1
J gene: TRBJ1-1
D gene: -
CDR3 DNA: TGTGCCAGCAGATCCGCGGGGGAAGCTTTCTTT
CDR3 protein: CASRSAGEAFF

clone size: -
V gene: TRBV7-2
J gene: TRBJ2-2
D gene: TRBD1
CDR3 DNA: TGTGCCAGCAGCTTATACAGGGGATTGAACACCGGGGAGCTGTTTTTT
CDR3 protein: CASSLYRGLNTGELFF

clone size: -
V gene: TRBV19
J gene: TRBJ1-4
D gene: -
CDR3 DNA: TGTGCCAGTAGTCTCCCTGGAGGAGCAACTAATGAAAAACTGTTTTTT
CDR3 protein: CASSLPGGATNEKLFF

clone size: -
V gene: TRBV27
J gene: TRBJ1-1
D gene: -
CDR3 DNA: TGTGCCAGCAGTTTAAAATTGCGCACTGAAGCTTTCTTT
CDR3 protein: CASSLKLRTEAFF

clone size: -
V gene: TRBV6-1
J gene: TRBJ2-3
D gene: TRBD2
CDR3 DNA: TGTGCCACATCCCTAGCGGGGGGGTACACAGATACGCAGTATTTT
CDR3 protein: CATSLAGGYTDTQYF

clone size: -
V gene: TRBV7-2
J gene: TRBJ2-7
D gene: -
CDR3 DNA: TGTGCCAGCAGTCAGGGGCCCCAACCCCTCTACGAGCAGTACTTC
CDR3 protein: CASSQGPQPLYEQYF

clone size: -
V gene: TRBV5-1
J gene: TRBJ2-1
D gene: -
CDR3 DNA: TGCGCCAGCAGCTCTACGGGACATCCTTACAATGAGCAGTTCTTC
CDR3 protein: CASSSTGHPYNEQFF

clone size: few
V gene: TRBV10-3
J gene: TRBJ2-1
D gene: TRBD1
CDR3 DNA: TGTGCCATCAGTTCGGGACAGGGGGCCTACAATGAGCAGTTCTTC
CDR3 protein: CAISSGQGAYNEQFF

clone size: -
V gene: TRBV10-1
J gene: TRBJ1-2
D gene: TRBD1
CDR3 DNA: TGCGCCAGCAGTGTAGACAGGGGAGCCTATGGCTACACCTTC
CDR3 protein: CASSVDRGAYGYTF

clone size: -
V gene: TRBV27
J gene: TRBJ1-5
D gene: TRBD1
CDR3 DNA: TGTGCCAGTCGGGGACAGGACCTTCTGCCCCAGCATTTT
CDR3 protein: CASRGQDLLPQHF

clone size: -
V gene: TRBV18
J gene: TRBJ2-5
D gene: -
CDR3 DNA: TGTGCCAGCGGAGGAGGGGGCCAACAGACCCAGTACTTC
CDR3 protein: CASGGGGQQTQYF

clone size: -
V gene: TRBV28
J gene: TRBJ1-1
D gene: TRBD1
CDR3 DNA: TGTGCCAGCAGTTTTCAGGGGGAGCGGAACACTGAAGCTTTCTTT
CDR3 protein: CASSFQGERNTEAFF

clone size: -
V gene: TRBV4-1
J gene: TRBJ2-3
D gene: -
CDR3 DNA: TGCGCCAGCAGCCAAGATGGGCTACCCGGCACAGATACGCAGTATTTT
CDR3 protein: CASSQDGLPGTDTQYF

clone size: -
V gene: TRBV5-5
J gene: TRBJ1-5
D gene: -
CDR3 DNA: TGTGCCAGCAGCTTGGCGGGGGGATATAGCAATCAGCCCCAGCATTTT
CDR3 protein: CASSLAGGYSNQPQHF

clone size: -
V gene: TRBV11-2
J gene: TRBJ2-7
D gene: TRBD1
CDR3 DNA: TGTGCCAGCACCGCTGGACAGGGCTCCTACGAGCAGTACTTC
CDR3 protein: CASTAGQGSYEQYF

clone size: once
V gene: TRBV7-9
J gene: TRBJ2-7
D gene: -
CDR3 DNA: TGTGCCAGCAGCATAACTAGCCCCAGCTACGAGCAGTACTTC
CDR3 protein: CASSITSPSYEQYF

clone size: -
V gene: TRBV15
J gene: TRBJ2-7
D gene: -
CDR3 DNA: TGTGCCACCAGCAGGGAGGTTTGGGGATACGAGCAGTACTTC
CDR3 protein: CATSREVWGYEQYF

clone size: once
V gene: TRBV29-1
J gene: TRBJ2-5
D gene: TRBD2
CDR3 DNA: TGCAGCGGGGAGCGTGGGGGAGGGAGCGAGACCCAGTACTTC
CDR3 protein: CSGERGGGSETQYF

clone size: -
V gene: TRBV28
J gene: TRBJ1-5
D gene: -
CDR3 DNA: TGTGCCAGCAGTTGGGGGCTTCAGCCCCAGCATTTT
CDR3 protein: CASSWGLQPQHF

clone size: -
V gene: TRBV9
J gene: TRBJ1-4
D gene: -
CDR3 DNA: TGTGCCAGCAGCGTCAATCCGGGGGGTACTAATGAAAAACTGTTTTTT
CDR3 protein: CASSVNPGGTNEKLFF

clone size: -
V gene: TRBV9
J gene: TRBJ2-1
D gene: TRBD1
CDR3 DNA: TGTGCCAGCAGCGTAGCCGGGGACAGACGGGATGAGCAGTTCTTC
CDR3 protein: CASSVAGDRRDEQFF

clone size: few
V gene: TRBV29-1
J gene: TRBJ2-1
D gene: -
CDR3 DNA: TGCAGCGTTGGCGGGTCTTCCTACAATGAGCAGTTCTTC
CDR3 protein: CSVGGSSYNEQFF

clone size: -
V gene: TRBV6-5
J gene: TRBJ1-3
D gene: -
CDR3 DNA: TGTGCCAGCTACAGGATCTCTGGAAACACCATATATTTT
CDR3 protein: CASYRISGNTIYF

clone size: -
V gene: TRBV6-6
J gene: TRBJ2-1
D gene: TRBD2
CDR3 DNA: TGTGCCAGCAACTCTCGCGGGGGGGCCTTATTCTTC
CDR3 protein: CASNSRGGALFF

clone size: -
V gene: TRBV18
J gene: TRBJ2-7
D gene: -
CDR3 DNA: TGTGCCAGCTCACGAGACCCAGGATCCTACGAGCAGTACTTC
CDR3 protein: CASSRDPGSYEQYF

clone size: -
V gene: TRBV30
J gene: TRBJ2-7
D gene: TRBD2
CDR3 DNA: TGTGCTGGGGGGAGGGCACACGAGCAGTACTTC
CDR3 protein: CAGGRAHEQYF

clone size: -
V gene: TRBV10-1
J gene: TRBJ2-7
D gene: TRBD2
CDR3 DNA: TGCGCCAGCAGTGAGTCGGGGACTAGCGGGGTCTACGAGCAGTACTTC
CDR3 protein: CASSESGTSGVYEQYF

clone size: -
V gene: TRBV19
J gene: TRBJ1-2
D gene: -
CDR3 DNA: TGTGCCAGTAGTACGCGGGTCGTCTATGGCTACACCTTC
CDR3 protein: CASSTRVVYGYTF